The 17 T cell receptor beta chains presented below share a single source sample, sequenced in a study of cytomegalovirus exposure and HLA in healthy donors. The PCR was carried out with 60 Vbeta primers and 13 Jbeta primers. The assay was immunoSEQ multiplex PCR, and TCRdb's table has in-frame clones only and misses some. This table has 100,000 to 150,000 clones, roughly 80% appearing once. Sequencing input: PBMCs. The source of these receptors is a boy between 5 and 17 years old in good health and CMV-seronegative.

The chain joins TRBV2 to TRBJ1-1; D is ambiguous. Germline assignment: CDR1 SNHLY and CDR2 FYNNEI. The V end was cut by 6 bases, the J end by 4 bases, with 12 bases between. The CDR3 contains 13 residues. The CDR3 region has the DNA TGTGCCAGCAGCTACGATACGCCCACTGAAGCTTTCTTT. Protein sequence: CASSYDTPTEAFF.

The table lists this clone with a few counts. The J gene is TRBJ2-1, the V gene TRBV11-2, with no clear D. Germline CDR1 reads SGHAT; CDR2 reads FQNNGV. V was shortened by 1 base and J by 8 bases, with 12 bases between the two germline ends. The CDR3 is 14 residues long. The CDR3 here is CASSLVLPQDEQFF. CDR3 DNA: TGTGCCAGCAGCTTAGTCCTCCCCCAGGATGAGCAGTTCTTC.

This chain connects TRBV2 to TRBJ1-4; 12 nucleotides align to TRBD1. This CDR3 region has 15 residues. V lost 6 bases to trimming and J lost 3 bases; unmatched junction nucleotides: 2. Looked up from germline, CDR1 is SNHLY and CDR2 is FYNNEI. In DNA, the CDR3 is TGTGCCAGCAGGGGACAGGGGGCTCCTAATGAAAAACTGTTTTTT. It specifies CASRGQGAPNEKLFF.

This chain joins TRBV13 and TRBJ2-3; 7 bases are a match to TRBD1. The CDR3 covers 14 residues. CDR1 and CDR2 from the germline V gene are PRHDT and FYEKMQ (reference sequence). With V trimmed by 5 bases and J by 1 base, 3 bases remained unmatched. The CDR3 reads CASSHRGGTDTQYF. CDR3 sequence (DNA): TGTGCCAGCAGCCACAGGGGAGGCACAGATACGCAGTATTTT.

The chain links TRBV19 to TRBJ2-1; TRBD2 matches 10 bases. Germline V gene data show CDR1 as LNHDA and CDR2 as SQIVND (reference sequence). This CDR3 is built from 14 residues. V shed 8 bases and J 4 bases; nucleotides not matched to a gene: 5. CDR3: CASGLAVEYNEQFF. The CDR3 bases are TGTGCCAGTGGACTAGCGGTTGAATACAATGAGCAGTTCTTC.

The CDR3 nucleotides read TGTGCCAGCATAGGCGGATTCTTTAACTATGGCTACACCTTC. Translated: CASIGGFFNYGYTF. The chain joins TRBV2 to TRBJ1-2; D is unclear. V shed 7 bases and J shed 1 base, with 13 bases lying between them. The length of the CDR3 is 14 residues. Germline V gives CDR1 SNHLY, CDR2 FYNNEI.

The V and J genes are TRBV30 and TRBJ2-1; 7 nucleotides agree with TRBD2. The V gene's germline CDR1 is GTSNPN and CDR2 SVGIG (reference sequence). The CDR3 loop spans 13 amino acids. J lost 4 bases, V lost 6 bases, and 6 bases had no gene match. The CDR3 DNA follows: TGTGCCTGTTCTTCTAGCGGATACAATGAGCAGTTCTTC. Encoded protein: CACSSSGYNEQFF.

CDR3 coding DNA: TGTGCCAGCAGCCAACAGGGAGGATCTGGGGCCAACGTCCTGACTTTC. It is translated as CASSQQGGSGANVLTF. The chain couples TRBV4-2 to TRBJ2-6, with D tentatively TRBD2 (6 bases). Trimming pared 2 bases from V and 1 base from J, leaving 9 bases between. The germline V gene encodes CDR1 LGHNA and CDR2 YNFKEQ. This CDR3 has 16 residues.

This chain uses TRBV18 with TRBJ2-7; TRBD2 might be the D (6 bases). This CDR3 comprises 14 residues. Per the germline V gene, CDR1 is KGHSH and CDR2 is LQKENI. V was trimmed by 2 bases and J by 4 bases, leaving 12 bases between them. The CDR3 nucleotides are TGTGCCAGCTCACCAGCGGGGACTTCTTACGAGCAGTACTTC. Translating it yields CASSPAGTSYEQYF.

V usage is TRBV6-6 and J usage is TRBJ1-2; D call uncertain. The CDR3 contains 14 residues. Looked up from germline, CDR1 is MNHNY and CDR2 is SVGAGI (reference sequence). Trimming took off 2 bases at V and 3 bases at J, with 10 bases between the two ends. CDR3 sequence: CASSYRAGDYGYTF. For the CDR3, the DNA is TGTGCCAGCAGTTACAGGGCGGGAGACTATGGCTACACCTTC.

This chain uses TRBV2 with TRBJ2-4; the match to TRBD2 covers 7 bases. The V gene's germline CDR1 is SNHLY and CDR2 FYNNEI. After removal of 3 bases from V and 8 bases from J, the junction contained 7 bases not matched to a gene. The CDR3 is 14 residues long. The CDR3 region is CASSDGGRADIQYF. In DNA form, the CDR3 reads TGTGCCAGCAGTGATGGAGGGAGGGCGGACATTCAGTACTTC.

The rearrangement joins TRBV30 to TRBJ2-4; perhaps TRBD2 as D (8 bases). CDR3 length equals 15 residues. Trimming pared 0 bases from V and 9 bases from J, leaving 18 bases between. Germline lookup yields CDR1 GTSNPN and CDR2 SVGIG (reference sequence). The CDR3 is CAWSVQGTSRSIQYF. The CDR3 DNA reads TGTGCCTGGAGTGTACAGGGGACTAGTAGGAGCATTCAGTACTTC.

This chain links TRBV7-2 with TRBJ1-4, with a tentative D call TRBD1 (6 bases). This CDR3 comprises 14 residues. Trimming removed 6 bases at V and 6 bases at J, with 14 bases between. The germline gives CDR1 SGHTA, CDR2 FQGNSA. The CDR3 loop is CASRSDSRYEKLFF. CDR3 DNA: TGTGCCAGCAGGTCGGACAGCCGGTATGAAAAACTGTTTTTT.

This sequence joins TRBV7-2 and TRBJ1-1; D is uncertain. Trimming shortened V by 1 base and J by 5 bases, and 20 bases separated the two germline ends. The CDR3 covers 17 residues. Germline V lookup: CDR1 SGHTA, CDR2 FQGNSA. DNA of the CDR3: TGTGCCAGCAGCTTAGGAGCAGCAGAGGGCCTGGGGACTGAAGCTTTCTTT. Translated: CASSLGAAEGLGTEAFF. The full variable domain, in which reference TRBV7-2 and TRBJ1-1 provide the parts outside the CDR3, is GAGVSQSPSNKVTEKGKDVELRCDPISGHTALYWYRQSLGQGLEFLIYFQGNSAPDKSGLPSDRFSAERTGGSVSTLTIQRTQQEDSAVYLCASSLGAAEGLGTEAFFGQGTRLTVV.

V is TRBV15 and J is TRBJ1-5; TRBD1 might be the D (5 bases). V shed 5 bases and J shed 6 bases, with 11 bases lying between them. The germline V gene has CDR1 LNHNV and CDR2 YYDKDF (reference sequence). The CDR3 loop spans 13 amino acids. As DNA, the CDR3 is TGTGCCACCAGCCAGGACACGAGTCAGCCCCAGCATTTT. It encodes CATSQDTSQPQHF.

The chain joins TRBV5-1 to TRBJ2-1, with unresolved D. CDR3 length equals 11 residues. Germline V gives CDR1 SGHRS, CDR2 YFSETQ. V was pared by 7 bases and J by 8 bases, with 10 bases between. The chain's CDR3 is CASAVADEQFF. Written as DNA, the CDR3 is TGCGCCAGCGCGGTAGCCGATGAGCAGTTCTTC.

The V gene is TRBV5-6, the J gene TRBJ1-1, with D tentatively TRBD1 (6 bases). This CDR3 comprises 15 residues. CDR1 SGHDT and CDR2 YYEEEE come from the germline V gene. V was pared by 4 bases and J by 2 bases, with 15 bases between. In DNA form, the CDR3 reads TGTGCCAGCAGCCTACTGTGGGGGCCCAACACTGAAGCTTTCTTT. This encodes CASSLLWGPNTEAFF.